One sample yielded the 22 T cell receptor beta chains listed below, sequenced in a study of Ad26.COV2.S vaccination and SARS-CoV-2 variants. Treatment meaning: roughly 18 received Ad26.COV2.S at low or high dose, single or two shots; roughly five received placebo; per-sample allocation not given. The samples were gathered on day 63 after the first injection of vaccine or placebo. Libraries were prepared by immunoSEQ multiplex PCR; TCRdb keeps only in-frame clonotypes and omits some of them. The data contain roughly 410,000 clones, about 83% of them singletons. The input for sequencing was peripheral blood, taken in a trial of Ad26.COV2.S vaccine versus placebo. These receptors came from a person aged 18-65 years who received the Ad26.COV2.S COVID-19 vaccine or a placebo.

The chain combines TRBV29-1 with TRBJ1-1, with D possibly TRBD1 on 6 matching bases. The CDR3 extends over 13 amino acids. Germline V CDR1 and CDR2: SQVTM, ANQGSEA. V was shortened by 6 bases and J by 1 base, with 12 bases between the two germline ends. The CDR3 sequence is CSVRKDRNTEAFF. The CDR3 nucleotides are TGCAGCGTGCGAAAGGACAGGAACACTGAAGCTTTCTTT.

Worth noting for this clone: The same CDR3 can be traced to other DNA sequences in this sample. This chain links TRBV14 with TRBJ1-1; no clear D. CDR1 is SGHDN and CDR2 is FVKESK in the germline V gene. V lost 4 bases and J 0 bases, leaving 9 bases between the germline ends. This CDR3 spans 14 amino acids. This CDR3 reads CASSLAGMNTEAFF. CDR3 bases: TGTGCCAGCAGCCTTGCGGGCATGAACACTGAAGCTTTCTTT.

This clone was counted only a few times. The chain links TRBV25-1 to TRBJ2-3; D uncertain. The germline V and J ends were trimmed by 6 bases and 4 bases, with 17 bases remaining between them. The germline V gene encodes CDR1 MGHDK and CDR2 SYGVNS. The CDR3 runs 15 residues. This CDR3 reads CASSRAGQSADTQYF. In DNA form, the CDR3 reads TGTGCCAGCAGCAGAGCCGGCCAGTCTGCAGATACGCAGTATTTT.

As DNA, the CDR3 is TGTGCCAGTAAGTGGGAGACTGAAGCTTTCTTT. Translated, it gives CASKWETEAFF. This sequence joins TRBV19 and TRBJ1-1, with D hard to call. The CDR3 is 11 residues long. CDR1 LNHDA and CDR2 SQIVND come from the germline V gene (reference sequence). Trimming removed 7 bases at V and 5 bases at J, with 8 bases between.

The chain links TRBV6-5 to TRBJ2-5; 7 nucleotides align to TRBD1. The CDR3 totals 14 residues. Trimming removed 4 bases from V and 0 bases from J; junction bases left unmatched: 2. The germline V gene has CDR1 MNHEY and CDR2 SVGAGI. This CDR3 is CASSWGTDQETQYF. The CDR3, as DNA: TGTGCCAGCAGTTGGGGGACAGACCAAGAGACCCAGTACTTC.

The chain joins TRBV20-1 to TRBJ1-1; no firm D call. In germline, CDR1 is DFQATT, CDR2 SNEGSKA (reference sequence). The CDR3 contains 16 residues. With 3 bases removed from V and 4 bases from J, the gap between germline ends came to 21 bases. As DNA, the CDR3 is TGCAGTGCTAGTTTGATAAGGCGGTCCGGAGGCACTGAAGCTTTCTTT. Its translation is CSASLIRRSGGTEAFF.

The CDR3 region has the DNA TGCGCCAGCAGAATAAGCGGGGGGGCCCAAGAGACCCAGTACTTC. It translates to CASRISGGAQETQYF. This chain links TRBV5-1 with TRBJ2-5, with 10 bases matching TRBD2. Germline CDR1 is SGHRS and CDR2 is YFSETQ. CDR3 size: 15 residues. The J segment lost 1 base and the V segment lost 5 bases, leaving 5 bases of the junction unmatched.

The chain combines TRBV4-1 with TRBJ2-7; D gene ambiguous. The CDR3 spans 13 residues. CDR1 MGHRA and CDR2 YSYEKL come from the germline V gene. V was cut by 1 base and J by 0 bases, with 4 bases left in between. The CDR3 nucleotides read TGCGCCAGCAGCCAAGGGATCTCCTACGAGCAGTACTTC. This translates into CASSQGISYEQYF.

The chain is built from TRBV6-5 and TRBJ2-1; D perhaps matches TRBD2 (5 bases). The V gene lost 8 bases and the J gene lost 1 base, with 15 bases spanning the gap. This CDR3 is 15 amino acids long. Germline V gene sequence: CDR1 MNHEY, CDR2 SVGAGI. This CDR3 reads CASSRGGRSYNEQFF. DNA for the CDR3: TGTGCCAGCTCACGGGGTGGTCGATCCTACAATGAGCAGTTCTTC.

The chain recombines TRBV3-1 (or the pseudogene TRBV3-2) with TRBJ2-3; 11 nucleotides agree with TRBD2. The CDR3 runs 16 residues. Trimming removed 6 bases from V and 5 bases from J; junction bases left unmatched: 10. Germline V gives CDR1 LGHDT, CDR2 YNNKEL (reference sequence). The chain's CDR3 is CASRRGLAGGEDTQYF. In DNA, the CDR3 is TGTGCCAGCAGGAGAGGGCTAGCGGGGGGCGAAGATACGCAGTATTTT.

The J gene is TRBJ1-6, the V gene TRBV27; D may be TRBD1 (6 bases). In germline, CDR1 is MNHEY, CDR2 SMNVEV (reference sequence). The CDR3 has 15 amino acids. V was pared by 4 bases and J by 8 bases, with 15 bases between. CDR3 nucleotide sequence: TGTGCCAGCAGTTCGATACAGGGTTCCCATTCACCCCTCCACTTT. This encodes CASSSIQGSHSPLHF.

The chain employs TRBV19 and TRBJ2-1; D is unclear. V was pared by 4 bases and J by 0 bases, with 13 bases between. Germline V lookup: CDR1 LNHDA, CDR2 SQIVND (reference sequence). The CDR3 runs 16 residues. CDR3 region: CASSSSGSSSYNEQFF. As DNA, the CDR3 is TGTGCCAGTAGTAGTTCAGGCTCGAGCTCCTACAATGAGCAGTTCTTC.

This chain connects TRBV19 to TRBJ1-2, with a possible D match to TRBD1 (5 bases). This CDR3 is 15 amino acids long. The germline CDR1 and CDR2 sequences are LNHDA and SQIVND (reference sequence). V dropped 3 bases and J dropped 8 bases, with 19 bases sitting between them. The CDR3 DNA reads as TGTGCCAGTAGTATTTTCCTCGGGACTCGAGGGGGCTACACCTTC. The encoded protein is CASSIFLGTRGGYTF.

The chain combines TRBV18 with TRBJ2-5; a weak D match, TRBD1 (5 bases). The CDR3 extends over 14 amino acids. CDR1 and CDR2 (germline): KGHSH, LQKENI. Trimming took off 2 bases at V and 4 bases at J, with 11 bases between the two ends. The CDR3 coding sequence is TGTGCCAGCTCACCAAGGCAGGGCATAGAGACCCAGTACTTC. It encodes CASSPRQGIETQYF. Filled out from reference TRBV18 and TRBJ2-5, the complete variable domain reads NAGVMQNPRHLVRRRGQEARLRCSPMKGHSHVYWYRQLPEEGLKFMVYLQKENIIDESGMPKERFSAEFPKEGPSILRIQQVVRGDSAAYFCASSPRQGIETQYFGPGTRLLVL.

In this sample, this clone turned up once. This rearrangement joins TRBV10-3 to TRBJ2-5; unclear D gene. CDR3 length: 11 residues. Per the germline V gene, CDR1 is ENHRY and CDR2 is SYGVKD. The germline V and J ends were trimmed by 5 bases and 5 bases, with 6 bases remaining between them. CDR3 nucleotide sequence: TGTGCCATCAGTAGTGGGGAGACCCAGTACTTC. Amino acids: CAISSGETQYF.

The chain is built from TRBV19 and TRBJ1-1, with unresolved D. This CDR3 contains 13 residues. Germline CDR1 reads LNHDA; CDR2 reads SQIVND (reference sequence). V gave up 3 bases and J gave up 5 bases, with 10 bases separating them. The CDR3 DNA follows: TGTGCCAGTAGTATCATTTCTGGGACTGAAGCTTTCTTT. Its protein is CASSIISGTEAFF. The full variable domain, rest sourced from reference TRBV19 and TRBJ1-1, is DGGITQSPKYLFRKEGQNVTLSCEQNLNHDAMYWYRQDPGQGLRLIYYSQIVNDFQKGDIAEGYSVSREKKESFPLTVTSAQKNPTAFYLCASSIISGTEAFFGQGTRLTVV.

This clone was seen only a few times. The chain is built from TRBV12-3 or TRBV12-4 and TRBJ1-2, with TRBD1 matching over 8 bases. After removal of 6 bases from V and 8 bases from J, the junction contained 8 bases not matched to a gene. This CDR3 region has 13 residues. For the CDR3, the DNA is TGTGCCAGCAGCCCGGACAGGGTGAAAGGCTACACCTTC. It encodes CASSPDRVKGYTF.

This clone showed up just a few times. The sample carries other DNA sequences with the same CDR3. V and J are TRBV19 and TRBJ1-2, with D possibly being TRBD1 (5 bases). Germline V lookup: CDR1 LNHDA, CDR2 SQIVND (reference sequence). The length of the CDR3 is 13 residues. The V end lost 5 bases, the J end lost 7 bases, and 14 bases lay between the germline ends. CDR3 coding DNA: TGTGCCAGTAGTCCCCGGGACCGCGCTGGCTACACCTTC. Translation gives CASSPRDRAGYTF.

This chain connects TRBV9 to TRBJ2-1, with D possibly being TRBD2 (6 bases). CDR1 is SGDLS, CDR2 YYNGEE, per germline. Trimming cost V 0 bases and J 7 bases, with 14 bases left between them. The CDR3 extends over 15 amino acids. CDR3 in amino acids: CASSVGDSVSNEQFF. CDR3 nucleotides: TGTGCCAGCAGCGTAGGGGACTCCGTCTCAAATGAGCAGTTCTTC.

The CDR3 DNA reads TGTGCCAGCAGTGAGTTTCGGGACGCCAATGAGCAGTTCTTC. It specifies CASSEFRDANEQFF. V is TRBV6-4 and J is TRBJ2-1; TRBD1 or TRBD2 may be the D gene (5 bases each). The CDR3 is made up of 14 amino acids. Germline CDR1 reads MRHNA; CDR2 reads SNTAGT. V lost 3 bases to trimming and J lost 6 bases, with 12 bases between them.

The chain carries TRBV19 and TRBJ1-1; D is unresolved. The CDR3 is made up of 14 amino acids. The V gene's germline CDR1 is LNHDA and CDR2 SQIVND (reference sequence). The V and J ends lost 9 bases and 1 base respectively, with 15 bases between them. This CDR3 is CAREAWTSNTEAFF. For the CDR3, the DNA is TGTGCCAGAGAAGCTTGGACCTCGAACACTGAAGCTTTCTTT. The full variable domain, completed using reference TRBV19 and TRBJ1-1, is DGGITQSPKYLFRKEGQNVTLSCEQNLNHDAMYWYRQDPGQGLRLIYYSQIVNDFQKGDIAEGYSVSREKKESFPLTVTSAQKNPTAFYLCAREAWTSNTEAFFGQGTRLTVV.

The sample holds a few counts of this clone. The chain combines TRBV7-2 with TRBJ1-3; a weak D match, TRBD1 (5 bases). The CDR3 length is 17 residues. Trimming took off 5 bases at V and 7 bases at J, with 24 bases between the two ends. From germline, CDR1 is SGHTA and CDR2 FQGNSA. Here the CDR3 DNA reads TGTGCCAGCAGCCCTCAGTCGGGGGGAGGAATAGGGAACACCATATATTTT. It encodes CASSPQSGGGIGNTIYF.